The 24 T cell receptor beta chains below were found in one sample sequenced in a study of control samples from healthy donors and cancer patients. Clones were read by immunoSEQ multiplex PCR, and TCRdb kept only the in-frame ones, dropping some. Among 150,000 or so clones listed, about 86% were seen once. What was sequenced was blood. Receptor source: a woman aged 30 to 39 in good health.

The chain has TRBV14 and TRBJ1-3, with D possibly being TRBD1 (5 bases). The V end lost 5 bases, the J end lost 4 bases, and 12 bases lay between the germline ends. Germline V gives CDR1 SGHDN, CDR2 FVKESK. The CDR3 length is 14 residues. This CDR3 reads CASSSWGGGNTIYF. In DNA, the CDR3 is TGTGCCAGCAGCTCCTGGGGCGGAGGAAACACCATATATTTT. The full variable domain, rest sourced from reference TRBV14 and TRBJ1-3, is EAGVTQFPSHSVIEKGQTVTLRCDPISGHDNLYWYRRVMGKEIKFLLHFVKESKQDESGMPNNRFLAERTGGTYSTLKVQPAELEDSGVYFCASSSWGGGNTIYFGEGSWLTVV.

The rearrangement uses TRBV6-1 and TRBJ1-2, with D uncertain. Between the trimmed V and J ends, which lost 0 bases and 2 bases, there was a span of 7 bases. The CDR3 is 14 residues long. Germline CDR1 is MNHNS and CDR2 is SASEGT. In nucleotides, the CDR3 is TGTGCCAGCAGTGAAGCTCAGCGCAACTATGGCTACACCTTC. It translates to CASSEAQRNYGYTF.

V usage is TRBV3-1 (or the pseudogene TRBV3-2) and J usage is TRBJ1-1; the match to TRBD1 covers 7 bases. Germline lookup yields CDR1 LGHDT and CDR2 YNNKEL (reference sequence). This CDR3 region has 15 residues. V shed 2 bases, J shed 1 base, and the junction held 4 bases outside the gene matches. CDR3 coding DNA: TGTGCCAGCAGCCAATACCGGGACAGGAACACTGAAGCTTTCTTT. It is translated as CASSQYRDRNTEAFF.

This clone was observed a handful of times. This sequence joins TRBV2 and TRBJ2-5; TRBD1 or TRBD2 may be the D gene (5 bases each). V was shortened by 11 bases and J by 5 bases, with 18 bases between the two germline ends. The CDR3 runs to 13 residues. CDR1 and CDR2 (germline): SNHLY, FYNNEI. In DNA form, the CDR3 reads TGTGCCTCCTCGAGAGGGGTTGGGGAGACCCAGTACTTC. This translates into CASSRGVGETQYF.

The J gene is TRBJ2-3, the V gene TRBV5-1, with D hard to call. CDR3 length equals 13 residues. V was trimmed by 4 bases and J by 2 bases, leaving 8 bases between them. Germline V gene lookup returns CDR1 SGHRS and CDR2 YFSETQ. This CDR3 reads CASSIKPTDTQYF. Here the CDR3 DNA reads TGCGCCAGCAGCATCAAACCCACAGATACGCAGTATTTT.

V gene TRBV19 combines with J gene TRBJ2-3; D gene ambiguous. This CDR3 has 15 amino acids. CDR1 is LNHDA and CDR2 is SQIVND in the germline V gene (reference sequence). V lost 1 base and J lost 6, with 14 bases in between. The CDR3 reads CASSIVGRPTDTQYF. The CDR3 DNA follows: TGTGCCAGTAGTATAGTTGGCAGGCCCACCGATACGCAGTATTTT.

The chain has TRBV28 and TRBJ1-2; TRBD1 aligns across 9 bases. Germline CDR1 MDHEN, CDR2 SYDVKM. The V gene end was trimmed by 5 bases and the J gene end by 6 bases; junction bases not matched to a gene: 10. The CDR3 spans 15 residues. CDR3 protein: CASSRPDRGLDGYTF. In nucleotides, the CDR3 is TGTGCCAGCAGTCGTCCGGACAGGGGTCTCGATGGCTACACCTTC.

This clone has a single count. V is TRBV10-3 and J is TRBJ1-4, with a tentative D call TRBD1 (6 bases). This CDR3 comprises 15 residues. CDR1 and CDR2 from the germline V gene are ENHRY and SYGVKD. V shed 6 bases and J shed 10 bases, with 21 bases lying between them. The CDR3 DNA reads TGTGCCATCAGCACACAGGGCTCCGAGGAAGGAAAACTGTTTTTT. Its translation is CAISTQGSEEGKLFF.

This clone has only a few counts. The V gene is TRBV7-9, the J gene TRBJ2-5; 7 bases are shared with TRBD1. Per the germline V gene, CDR1 is SEHNR and CDR2 is FQNEAQ (reference sequence). The CDR3 has 15 amino acids. V was pared by 5 bases and J by 4 bases, with 10 bases of the junction left unmatched. The DNA for the CDR3 is TGTGCCAGCAGCCGTACGAGTACAGGGGTAGAGACCCAGTACTTC. The encoded protein is CASSRTSTGVETQYF. Together with reference TRBV7-9 and TRBJ2-5, the CDR3 gives the full variable domain: DTGVSQNPRHKITKRGQNVTFRCDPISEHNRLYWYRQTLGQGPEFLTYFQNEAQLEKSRLLSDRFSAERPKGSFSTLEIQRTEQGDSAMYLCASSRTSTGVETQYFGPGTRLLVL.

V is TRBV6-5 and J is TRBJ1-5; a weak D match, TRBD1 (6 bases). This CDR3 contains 13 residues. Germline CDR1 reads MNHEY; CDR2 reads SVGAGI. V was trimmed by 5 bases and J by 3 bases, leaving 8 bases between them. The CDR3 loop reads CASSRTDNQPQHF. The CDR3 DNA reads TGTGCCAGCAGTCGGACAGACAATCAGCCCCAGCATTTT.

The V call is TRBV28, the J call TRBJ1-4; D unclear. Looked up from germline, CDR1 is MDHEN and CDR2 is SYDVKM. The CDR3 runs to 13 residues. V was cut by 3 bases and J by 10 bases, with 12 bases left in between. CDR3 sequence: CASSFEGTRKLFF. CDR3 DNA sequence: TGTGCCAGCAGTTTCGAGGGAACGAGAAAACTGTTTTTT.

J is TRBJ2-1 and V is TRBV11-2, with 7 bases that match TRBD1. Looked up from germline, CDR1 is SGHAT and CDR2 is FQNNGV. V shed 5 bases, J shed 6 bases, and the junction held 7 bases outside the gene matches. This CDR3 has 14 amino acids. DNA of the CDR3: TGTGCCAGCAGCCTGGGACAGTTCACCAATGAGCAGTTCTTC. It codes for CASSLGQFTNEQFF.

About this clone: The sample holds other DNA sequences that translate to the same CDR3. The chain employs TRBV28 and TRBJ2-7; no reliable D call. The germline gives CDR1 MDHEN, CDR2 SYDVKM. This CDR3 has 11 amino acids. With 4 bases removed from V and 4 bases from J, the gap between germline ends came to 5 bases. The CDR3 DNA reads TGTGCCAGCAGTTCCCCTTACGAGCAGTACTTC. This encodes CASSSPYEQYF. The variable domain in full, completed from reference TRBV28 and TRBJ2-7, reads DVKVTQSSRYLVKRTGEKVFLECVQDMDHENMFWYRQDPGLGLRLIYFSYDVKMKEKGDIPEGYSVSREKKERFSLILESASTNQTSMYLCASSSPYEQYFGPGTRLTVT.

The rearrangement uses TRBV6-5 and TRBJ1-1; 10 positions agree with TRBD1. The CDR3 totals 16 residues. Germline-derived CDR1 and CDR2 are MNHEY and SVGAGI. Germline trimming cut 2 bases from V and 4 bases from J; bases unmatched to any gene: 7. The CDR3 DNA follows: TGTGCCAGCAGTTACCCAGCCGGGACAGGGGCCACTGAAGCTTTCTTT. It specifies CASSYPAGTGATEAFF.

The table lists this clone with a count of one. The chain recombines TRBV5-3 with TRBJ2-4; TRBD1 agrees at 8 bases. TRBV5-3 is an ORF for which the function is uncertain. Unmatched junction bases numbered 21, after V lost 3 bases and J lost 7 bases. This CDR3 region has 19 residues. The CDR3 sequence: CARSCRARDRRNVGNIQYF. In nucleotides, the CDR3 is TGTGCCAGAAGCTGTCGGGCACGGGACAGGAGAAATGTTGGGAACATTCAGTACTTC.

The rearrangement joins TRBV5-6 to TRBJ2-5; a possible D gene is TRBD2 (7 bases). The CDR3 runs 14 residues. Trimming removed 3 bases at V and 4 bases at J, with 13 bases between. Germline CDR1 and CDR2: SGHDT and YYEEEE. As DNA, the CDR3 is TGTGCCAGCAGCTACAAGGGGGGGTCAGAGACCCAGTACTTC. As protein: CASSYKGGSETQYF.

This chain joins TRBV7-9 and TRBJ2-7, with a tentative D call TRBD2 (5 bases). Germline-derived CDR1 and CDR2 are SEHNR and FQNEAQ (reference sequence). The length of the CDR3 is 11 residues. With 10 bases removed from V and 3 bases from J, the gap between germline ends came to 10 bases. The CDR3 bases are TGTGCCATCAGTCGGGGCTACGAGCAGTACTTC. Amino acids: CAISRGYEQYF.

V and J are TRBV7-9 and TRBJ1-1; D not resolved. The germline V gene has CDR1 SEHNR and CDR2 FQNEAQ (reference sequence). The CDR3 has 12 residues. Trimming stripped 3 bases from V and 6 bases from J, with 8 bases between. CDR3 protein: CASSFLLAEAFF. The CDR3 DNA reads TGTGCCAGCAGCTTTCTGTTGGCTGAAGCTTTCTTT. The whole variable domain, filled in from reference TRBV7-9 and TRBJ1-1, reads DTGVSQNPRHKITKRGQNVTFRCDPISEHNRLYWYRQTLGQGPEFLTYFQNEAQLEKSRLLSDRFSAERPKGSFSTLEIQRTEQGDSAMYLCASSFLLAEAFFGQGTRLTVV.

The chain combines TRBV14 with TRBJ1-5; the match to TRBD1 covers 9 bases. V lost 4 bases, J lost 6 bases, and 7 bases stayed unmatched. The CDR3 sequence is 15 residues long. CDR1 SGHDN and CDR2 FVKESK come from the germline V gene. CDR3 in DNA: TGTGCCAGCAGCCCCGGGACAGGGAGGATTCAGCCCCAGCATTTT. Its protein is CASSPGTGRIQPQHF.

The chain couples TRBV4-2 to TRBJ2-1; D gene unclear. The CDR3 sequence is 15 residues long. V was clipped by 6 bases and J by 4 bases, with 16 bases between them. Germline V lookup: CDR1 LGHNA, CDR2 YNFKEQ. The CDR3 region is CASRDTGESYNEQFF. In nucleotides, the CDR3 is TGTGCCAGCAGGGATACTGGGGAATCGTACAATGAGCAGTTCTTC.

V is TRBV24-1 and J is TRBJ2-2; tentatively, D is TRBD1 (5 bases). CDR1 is KGHDR and CDR2 is SFDVKD in the germline V gene. The CDR3 spans 14 residues. The ends were cut back, 4 bases at V and 4 bases at J, with 9 bases in the middle. CDR3 nucleotide sequence: TGTGCCACCAGTGACCGACAGTTCACCGGGGAGCTGTTTTTT. It is translated as CATSDRQFTGELFF.

The rearrangement joins TRBV7-9 to TRBJ2-5; unclear D gene. This CDR3 has 13 residues. CDR1 SEHNR and CDR2 FQNEAQ come from the germline V gene (reference sequence). The V and J ends lost 8 bases and 4 bases respectively, with 14 bases between them. The CDR3 here is CASGVGPRETQYF. The DNA of the CDR3 is TGTGCCAGCGGGGTAGGGCCCCGAGAGACCCAGTACTTC.

The chain recombines TRBV4-1 with TRBJ2-5, with TRBD2 identical over 10 bases. The CDR3 length is 16 residues. With V trimmed by 5 bases and J by 2 bases, 8 bases remained unmatched. The germline V gene encodes CDR1 MGHRA and CDR2 YSYEKL. The CDR3 DNA reads TGCGCCAGCAGCTACTCCGGGACTAGCGCGCAAGAGACCCAGTACTTC. Translated: CASSYSGTSAQETQYF.

The chain combines TRBV2 with TRBJ2-7; 7 nucleotides align to TRBD1. The germline gives CDR1 SNHLY, CDR2 FYNNEI. Unmatched junction bases numbered 7, after V lost 6 bases and J lost 2 bases. This CDR3 region has 14 residues. The CDR3 sequence is CASRYRGNTYEQYF. DNA of the CDR3: TGTGCCAGCAGGTACAGGGGCAACACCTACGAGCAGTACTTC.